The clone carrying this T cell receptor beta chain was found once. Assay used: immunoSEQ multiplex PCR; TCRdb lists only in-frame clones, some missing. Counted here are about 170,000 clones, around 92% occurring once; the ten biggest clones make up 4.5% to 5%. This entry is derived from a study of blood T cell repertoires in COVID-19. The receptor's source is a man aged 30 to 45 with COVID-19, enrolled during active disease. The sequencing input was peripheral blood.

In nucleotides, the CDR3 is TGTGCCAGCAGTTTAAGGAGAAACTATGGCTACACCTTC. Amino acid sequence: CASSLRRNYGYTF. The chain joins TRBV12-3 or TRBV12-4 to TRBJ1-2; D unclear. The CDR3 loop spans 13 amino acids. V shed 2 bases and J shed 2 bases, with 6 bases lying between them.